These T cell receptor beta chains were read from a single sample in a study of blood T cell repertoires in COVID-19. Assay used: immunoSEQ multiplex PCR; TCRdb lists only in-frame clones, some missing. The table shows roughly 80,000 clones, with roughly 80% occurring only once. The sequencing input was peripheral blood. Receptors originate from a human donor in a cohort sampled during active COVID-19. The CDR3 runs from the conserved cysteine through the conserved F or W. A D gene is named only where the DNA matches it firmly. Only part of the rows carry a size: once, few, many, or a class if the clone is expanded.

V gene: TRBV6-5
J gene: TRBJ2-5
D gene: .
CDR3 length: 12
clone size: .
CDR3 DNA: TGTGCCAGCAGTCCTCGAGGGGAGACCCAGTACTTC
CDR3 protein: CASSPRGETQYF

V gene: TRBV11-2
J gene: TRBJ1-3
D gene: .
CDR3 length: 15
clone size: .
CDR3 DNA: TGTGCCAGTGATACCACCCAGGGATCAGGGAACACCATATATTTT
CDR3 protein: CASDTTQGSGNTIYF

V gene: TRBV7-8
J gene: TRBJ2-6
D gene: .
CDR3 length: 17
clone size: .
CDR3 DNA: TGTGCCAGCAGTTCAGTCCTCGGGGTCGCGGGGGCCAACGTCCTGACTTTC
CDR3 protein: CASSSVLGVAGANVLTF

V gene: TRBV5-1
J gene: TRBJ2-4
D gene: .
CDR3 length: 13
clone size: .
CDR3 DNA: TGCGCCAGCAGCTTGGCCCCCGACGGGAGAGGGTACTTC
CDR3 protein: CASSLAPDGRGYF

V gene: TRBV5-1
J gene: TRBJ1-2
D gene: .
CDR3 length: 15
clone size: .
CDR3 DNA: TGCGCCAGCAGCTTGGCCCCGGGGTACGACTATGGCTACACCTTC
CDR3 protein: CASSLAPGYDYGYTF

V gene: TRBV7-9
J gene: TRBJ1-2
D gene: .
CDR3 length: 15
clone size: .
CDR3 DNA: TGTGCCAGCAGCTCCGGCCTTACAGTCAAATATGGCTACACCTTC
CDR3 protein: CASSSGLTVKYGYTF

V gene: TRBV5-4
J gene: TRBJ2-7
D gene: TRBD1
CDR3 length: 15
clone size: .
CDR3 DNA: TGTGCCAGCAGCCTTACTCCGGGACAGGAGGTAGAGCAGTACTTC
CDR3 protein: CASSLTPGQEVEQYF

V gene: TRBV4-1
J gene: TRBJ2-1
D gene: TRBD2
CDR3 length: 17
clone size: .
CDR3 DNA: TGCGCCAGCAGCCAAGGGCCCCACAGCGGGACTTACAATGAGCAGTTCTTC
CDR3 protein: CASSQGPHSGTYNEQFF

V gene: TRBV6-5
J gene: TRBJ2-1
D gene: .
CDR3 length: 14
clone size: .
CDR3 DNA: TGTGCCAGCGGGCGGGGCAGCTCCTACAATGAGCAGTTCTTC
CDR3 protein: CASGRGSSYNEQFF

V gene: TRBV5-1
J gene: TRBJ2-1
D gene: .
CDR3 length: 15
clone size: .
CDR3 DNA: TGCGCCAGCAGCTTGGGTCGGGGTGGTGCGGGGGAGCAGTTCTTC
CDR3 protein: CASSLGRGGAGEQFF

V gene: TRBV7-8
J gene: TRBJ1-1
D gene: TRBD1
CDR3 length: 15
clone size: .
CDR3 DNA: TGTGCCAGCAGCCCGAGGGCAGGGGGGAACACTGAAGCTTTCTTT
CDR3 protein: CASSPRAGGNTEAFF

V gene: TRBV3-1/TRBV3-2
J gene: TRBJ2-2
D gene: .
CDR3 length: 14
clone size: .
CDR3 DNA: TGTGCCAGCAGCCGCGGGGGCAACACCGGGGAGCTGTTTTTT
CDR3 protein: CASSRGGNTGELFF

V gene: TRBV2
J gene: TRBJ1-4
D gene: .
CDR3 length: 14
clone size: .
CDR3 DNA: TGTGCCAGCAGTGTGGGGGGGTATTTTGAAAAACTGTTTTTT
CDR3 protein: CASSVGGYFEKLFF

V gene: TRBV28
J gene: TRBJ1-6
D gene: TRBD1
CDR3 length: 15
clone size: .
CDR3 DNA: TGTGCCAGCAGGGGACAGGGAGGGATTAATTCACCCCTCCACTTT
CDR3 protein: CASRGQGGINSPLHF

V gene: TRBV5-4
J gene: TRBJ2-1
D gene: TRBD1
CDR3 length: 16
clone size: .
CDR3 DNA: TGTGCCAGCAGCCGCGGGACAGGGGCCTCCTACAATGAGCAGTTCTTC
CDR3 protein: CASSRGTGASYNEQFF

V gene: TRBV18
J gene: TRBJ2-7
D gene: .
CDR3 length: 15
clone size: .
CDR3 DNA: TGTGCCAGCTCACCAAGTATCGGGAGACACTACGAGCAGTACTTC
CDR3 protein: CASSPSIGRHYEQYF

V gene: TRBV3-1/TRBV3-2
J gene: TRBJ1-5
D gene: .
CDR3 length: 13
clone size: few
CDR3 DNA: TGTGCCAGCAGCCAGGGAGAGGGTCAGCCCCAGCATTTT
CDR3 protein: CASSQGEGQPQHF

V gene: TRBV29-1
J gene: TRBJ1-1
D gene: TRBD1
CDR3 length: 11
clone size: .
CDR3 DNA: TGCAGCGCACAGACAGGGACTGAAGCTTTCTTT
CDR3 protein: CSAQTGTEAFF

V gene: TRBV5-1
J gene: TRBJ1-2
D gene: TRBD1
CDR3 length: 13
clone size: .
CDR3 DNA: TGCGCCAGCAGCCGTGGGACAGGGAGAGGCTACACCTTC
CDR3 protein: CASSRGTGRGYTF

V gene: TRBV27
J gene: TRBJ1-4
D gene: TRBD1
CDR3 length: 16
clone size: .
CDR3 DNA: TGTGCCAGCTCTCTGGCAGGGGGTGGATCTAATGAAAAACTGTTTTTT
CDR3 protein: CASSLAGGGSNEKLFF

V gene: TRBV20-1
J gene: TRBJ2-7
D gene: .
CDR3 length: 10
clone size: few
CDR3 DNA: TGCAGTGCTAGGGGGCACGAGCAGTACTTC
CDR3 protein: CSARGHEQYF

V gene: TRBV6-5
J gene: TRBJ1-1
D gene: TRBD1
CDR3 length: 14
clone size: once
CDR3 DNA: TGTGCCAGTTCTCGGACAGGGGTAAACACTGAAGCTTTCTTT
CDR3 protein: CASSRTGVNTEAFF

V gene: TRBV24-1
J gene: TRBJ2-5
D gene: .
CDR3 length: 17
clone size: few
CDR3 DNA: TGTGCCACCAGTGATTTGCCGGGGCGGGGCCCCAGGGAGACCCAGTACTTC
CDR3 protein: CATSDLPGRGPRETQYF

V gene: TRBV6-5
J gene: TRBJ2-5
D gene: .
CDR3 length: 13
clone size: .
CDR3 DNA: TGTGCCAGCCAAACTCGACCGGGAGAGACCCAGTACTTC
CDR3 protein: CASQTRPGETQYF

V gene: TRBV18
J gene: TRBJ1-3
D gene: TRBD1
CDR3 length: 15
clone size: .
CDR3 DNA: TGTGCCAGCTCACCACCCGGACAGGGCGCGGGCACCATATATTTT
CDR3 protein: CASSPPGQGAGTIYF

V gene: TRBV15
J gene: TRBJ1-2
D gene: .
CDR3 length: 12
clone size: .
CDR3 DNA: TGTGCCACCTCTGGAGGGGTCTATGGCTACACCTTC
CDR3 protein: CATSGGVYGYTF

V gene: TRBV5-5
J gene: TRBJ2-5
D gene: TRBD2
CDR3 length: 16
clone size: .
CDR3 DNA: TGTGCCAGCAGCTTCGCGGGCGGGGGGGCCCGGGAGACCCAGTACTTC
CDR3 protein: CASSFAGGGARETQYF

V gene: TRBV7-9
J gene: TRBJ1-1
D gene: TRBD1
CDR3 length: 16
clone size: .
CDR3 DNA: TGTGCCAGCATCGCGGGGACAGGGACTTTGGTCGCTGAAGCTTTCTTT
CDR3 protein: CASIAGTGTLVAEAFF

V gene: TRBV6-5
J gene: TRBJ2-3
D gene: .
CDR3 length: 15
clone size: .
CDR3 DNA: TGTGCCACCAGGACAGGCGGGACTATCACAGATACGCAGTATTTT
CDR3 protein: CATRTGGTITDTQYF

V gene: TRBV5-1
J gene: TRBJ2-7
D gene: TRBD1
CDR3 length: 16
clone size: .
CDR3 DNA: TGCGCCAGCAGCTTGGGGGGACAGATTCCCTCCTACGAGCAGTACTTC
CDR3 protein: CASSLGGQIPSYEQYF

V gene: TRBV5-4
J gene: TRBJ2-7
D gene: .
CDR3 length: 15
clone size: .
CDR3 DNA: TGTGCCAGCAGTATGATGGCAGACAGACGCGTCGAGCAGTACTTC
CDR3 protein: CASSMMADRRVEQYF

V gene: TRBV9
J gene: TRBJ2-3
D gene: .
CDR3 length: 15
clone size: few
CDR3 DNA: TGTGCCAGCAGCCCAGTTATCGCTAGCACAGATACGCAGTATTTT
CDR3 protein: CASSPVIASTDTQYF

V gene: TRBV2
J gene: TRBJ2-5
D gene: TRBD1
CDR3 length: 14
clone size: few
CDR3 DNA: TGTGCCAGCAAGGAGAGGACAGGGAAAGAGACCCAGTACTTC
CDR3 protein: CASKERTGKETQYF

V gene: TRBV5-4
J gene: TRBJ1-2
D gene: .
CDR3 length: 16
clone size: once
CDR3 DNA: TGTGCCAGCAGCTTGAATACAGGCTCTTCGGGGGATGGCTACACCTTC
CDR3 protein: CASSLNTGSSGDGYTF

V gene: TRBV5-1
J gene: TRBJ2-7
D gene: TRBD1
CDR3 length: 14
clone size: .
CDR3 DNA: TGCGCCAGCAGCCTCGGACAGGGTTGGGACGAGCAGTACTTC
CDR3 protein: CASSLGQGWDEQYF

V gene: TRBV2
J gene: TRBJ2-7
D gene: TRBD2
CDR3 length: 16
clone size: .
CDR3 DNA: TGTGCCAGCAGTGAAGAGAGTGGGACTAGTACCCTCGAGCAGTACTTC
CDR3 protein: CASSEESGTSTLEQYF

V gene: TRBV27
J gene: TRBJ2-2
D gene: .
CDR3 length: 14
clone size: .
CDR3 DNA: TGTGCCAGCAGTTTCCGCAGGTACACCGGGGAGCTGTTTTTT
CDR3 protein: CASSFRRYTGELFF

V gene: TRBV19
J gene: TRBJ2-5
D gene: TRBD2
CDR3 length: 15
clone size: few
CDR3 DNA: TGTGCCAGTAGTATGGGTCTAGCGGGGGGAGAGACCCAGTACTTC
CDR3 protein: CASSMGLAGGETQYF

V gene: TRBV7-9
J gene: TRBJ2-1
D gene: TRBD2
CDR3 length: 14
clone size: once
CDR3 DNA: TGTGCCAGCAGCTCGCTCGCGGGGGGCGATGAGCAGTTCTTC
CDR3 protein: CASSSLAGGDEQFF

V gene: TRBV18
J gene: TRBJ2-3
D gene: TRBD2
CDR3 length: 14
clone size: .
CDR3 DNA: TGTGCCAGCTCACCAACGGGACTAGCTGATACGCAGTATTTT
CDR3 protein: CASSPTGLADTQYF

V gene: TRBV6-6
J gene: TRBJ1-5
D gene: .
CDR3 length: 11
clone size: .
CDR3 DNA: TGTGCCAGCAGTCCTCAGGGCCGCCAGCATTTT
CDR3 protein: CASSPQGRQHF

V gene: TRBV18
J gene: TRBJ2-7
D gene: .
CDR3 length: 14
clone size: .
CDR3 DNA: TGTGCCAGCTCACTACTCTTGTCAGAGGGCGAGCAGTACTTC
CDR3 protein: CASSLLLSEGEQYF

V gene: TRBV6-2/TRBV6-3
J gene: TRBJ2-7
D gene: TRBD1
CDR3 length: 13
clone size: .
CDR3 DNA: TGTGCCAGCAGTTACTTACAGGGGGCCGAGCAGTACTTC
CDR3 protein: CASSYLQGAEQYF

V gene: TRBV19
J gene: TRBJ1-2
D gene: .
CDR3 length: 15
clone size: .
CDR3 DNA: TGTGCCAGTAGTATAGTGCAGCGGTCATTTTATGGCTACACCTTC
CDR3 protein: CASSIVQRSFYGYTF

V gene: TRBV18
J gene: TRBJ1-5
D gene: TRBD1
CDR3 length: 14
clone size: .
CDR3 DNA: TGTGCCAGCTCACAAAATACAGGGGATCAGCCCCAGCATTTT
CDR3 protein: CASSQNTGDQPQHF

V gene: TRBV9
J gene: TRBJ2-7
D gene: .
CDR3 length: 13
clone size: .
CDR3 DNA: TGTGCCAGCAGCGTAGCCAAACAGTCCGAGCAGTACTTC
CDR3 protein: CASSVAKQSEQYF

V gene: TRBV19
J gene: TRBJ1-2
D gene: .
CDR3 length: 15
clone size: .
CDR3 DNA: TGTGCCAGTAGTATAGATCACTGGGCCCCAGGAGGCTACACCTTC
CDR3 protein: CASSIDHWAPGGYTF

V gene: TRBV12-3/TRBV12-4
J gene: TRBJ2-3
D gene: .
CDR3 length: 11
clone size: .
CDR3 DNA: TGTGCCAGCAGGGATACAGAAGCGCAGTATTTT
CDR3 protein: CASRDTEAQYF

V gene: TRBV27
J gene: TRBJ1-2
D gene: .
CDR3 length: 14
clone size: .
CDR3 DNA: TGTGCCAGCAGTGAGGACAGTAGGGTCTATGGCTACACCTTC
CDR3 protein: CASSEDSRVYGYTF

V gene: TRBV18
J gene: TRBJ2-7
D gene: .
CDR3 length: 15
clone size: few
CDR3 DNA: TGTGCCAGCTCACCCCCTTTCGGGGGGCGAGGCGAGCAGTACTTC
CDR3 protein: CASSPPFGGRGEQYF

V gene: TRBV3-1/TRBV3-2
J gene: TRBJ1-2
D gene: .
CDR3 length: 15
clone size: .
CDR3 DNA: TGTGCCAGCAGCCACAGAGAACGTTGGAGGGCTGGCTACACCTTC
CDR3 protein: CASSHRERWRAGYTF

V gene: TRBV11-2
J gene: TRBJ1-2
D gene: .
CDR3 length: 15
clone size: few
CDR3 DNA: TGTGCCAGCAGCTTAGCTAACGGTTTTAACTATGGCTACACCTTC
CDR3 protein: CASSLANGFNYGYTF

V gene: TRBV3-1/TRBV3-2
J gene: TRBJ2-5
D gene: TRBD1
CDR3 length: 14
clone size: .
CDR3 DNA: TGTGCCAGCAGCCCGGGACAGCCGGGAGAGACCCAGTACTTC
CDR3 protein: CASSPGQPGETQYF

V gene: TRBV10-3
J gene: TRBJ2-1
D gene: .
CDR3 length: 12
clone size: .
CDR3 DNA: TGTGCCATCAGTGAATATTACAATGAGCAGTTCTTC
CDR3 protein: CAISEYYNEQFF

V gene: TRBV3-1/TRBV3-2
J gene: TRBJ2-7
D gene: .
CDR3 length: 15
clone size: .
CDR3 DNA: TGTGCCAGCACTCAGGGAGGGGGTATAGGGGACGAGCAGTACTTC
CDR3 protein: CASTQGGGIGDEQYF